This TCR beta chain comes out of a study of shared clonotypes between healthy human individuals. Whole-study findings and limits: Represented genetic and exposure-history diversity was restricted by having few donors.

A single count supports this clone. Its antigen remains unidentified. One end of the junction is discordant with germline, which a read error may explain. Data came from immunoSEQ multiplex PCR; TCRdb stores just in-frame clones and leaves some out. The sample carries about 490,000 clones, 79% recorded once. In germline, CDR1 is SSHAT, CDR2 FNYEAQ (reference sequence). The CDR3 is 14 amino acids. The J gene is TRBJ2-3, the V gene TRBV7-7; 9 positions match TRBD2. Sequences were obtained from PBMCs. The source is a woman aged 40 to 50 in good health. Some clones in this sample may be carry-over from other donors' samples. CDR3 nucleotides: TGTGCTAGCAGCTTAGGACTAGCGACAGATACGCAGTATTTT. Translated: CASSLGLATDTQYF.